The 24 T cell receptor beta chains presented below share a single source sample, sequenced in a study of cytomegalovirus exposure and HLA in healthy donors. Primers included in the PCR were 60 Vbeta and 13 Jbeta primers. Sequencing was performed with immunoSEQ multiplex PCR; in TCRdb, only in-frame clones are kept and a portion is missing. The sample holds roughly 150,000 clones, approximately 88% seen once. Sequenced: PBMCs. These TCRs come from a boy between 2 and 10 years old in good health and CMV-seronegative.

This sequence joins TRBV5-6 and TRBJ1-2, with D possibly TRBD1 on 5 matching bases. Per germline, CDR1 SGHDT and CDR2 YYEEEE. The V gene lost 0 bases and the J gene lost 6 bases, with 6 bases spanning the gap. CDR3 length: 12 amino acids. CDR3 bases: TGTGCCAGCAGCTTGGTAGGGGATGGCTACACCTTC. Its translation: CASSLVGDGYTF.

This chain uses TRBV6-6 with TRBJ1-6, with 11 bases matching TRBD1. CDR1 and CDR2 (germline): MNHNY, SVGAGI (reference sequence). The CDR3 loop spans 15 amino acids. Trimming at V came to 5 bases and at J to 7 bases, leaving 4 bases not matched to a gene. The DNA of the CDR3 is TGTGCCAGCAGTCGGACAGGGGGCGAAAATTCACCCCTCCACTTT. It specifies CASSRTGGENSPLHF.

This chain uses TRBV9 with TRBJ1-2; weak D call: TRBD1 (6 bases). CDR3 size: 21 residues. CDR1 is SGDLS, CDR2 YYNGEE, per germline. V was trimmed by 0 bases and J by 2 bases, leaving 29 bases between them. CDR3 DNA sequence: TGTGCCAGCAGCGTAGATCGCGAGCGGGGGGGTGTTGGGGGCCGGAACTATGGCTACACCTTC. As protein: CASSVDRERGGVGGRNYGYTF.

The V call is TRBV5-4, the J call TRBJ2-5; no definite D call. The ends were cut back, 1 base at V and 3 bases at J, with 19 bases in the middle. The length of the CDR3 is 17 residues. Germline CDR1 is SGHNT and CDR2 is YYREEE (reference sequence). The CDR3 nucleotides read TGTGCCAGCAGCTTGTCTCCTAGTCAGCCACGCAAAGAGACCCAGTACTTC. Protein: CASSLSPSQPRKETQYF.

J is TRBJ1-6 and V is TRBV15; D gene unclear. The V end was cut by 0 bases, the J end by 9 bases, with 12 bases between. Germline V gene sequence: CDR1 LNHNV, CDR2 YYDKDF (reference sequence). The CDR3 runs 15 residues. CDR3 sequence (DNA): TGTGCCACCAGCAGAGATCCGCGGGGTAGTTCACCCCTCCACTTT. This sequence encodes CATSRDPRGSSPLHF. The full variable domain, in which reference TRBV15 and TRBJ1-6 provide the parts outside the CDR3, is DAMVIQNPRYQVTQFGKPVTLSCSQTLNHNVMYWYQQKSSQAPKLLFHYYDKDFNNEADTPDNFQSRRPNTSFCFLDIRSPGLGDTAMYLCATSRDPRGSSPLHFGNGTRLTVT.

V gene TRBV2 combines with J gene TRBJ2-7, with 8 bases lining up with TRBD1. This CDR3 contains 16 residues. Germline lookup yields CDR1 SNHLY and CDR2 FYNNEI. V lost 6 bases to trimming and J lost 2 bases; unmatched junction nucleotides: 12. CDR3 DNA sequence: TGTGCCAGCAGCGGAGCGGCGCAGGGGGCGGCCTACGAGCAGTACGTC. Protein sequence: CASSGAAQGAAYEQYV.

The chain joins TRBV9 to TRBJ2-5; D possibly corresponds to TRBD2 (6 bases). Germline V gene lookup returns CDR1 SGDLS and CDR2 YYNGEE. The CDR3 is 15 amino acids. Trimming pared 2 bases from V and 5 bases from J, leaving 16 bases between. In DNA form, the CDR3 reads TGTGCCAGCAGCGTGGAGGGACGAGAGCGGGAGACCCAGTACTTC. This codes for CASSVEGRERETQYF.

The CDR3 region has the DNA TGCAGCGTTCTTCTAGCGGGGAGAAGGGATACGCAGTATTTT. This sequence encodes CSVLLAGRRDTQYF. The V and J genes are TRBV29-1 and TRBJ2-3, with 9 bases that match TRBD2. This CDR3 is built from 14 residues. CDR1 and CDR2 from the germline V gene are SQVTM and ANQGSEA. The V and J ends lost 5 bases and 6 bases, in that order; junction bases with no gene match: 9.

The chain links TRBV19 to TRBJ2-5, with 14 bases aligning to TRBD2. CDR3 length equals 16 residues. Germline loops: CDR1 LNHDA, CDR2 SQIVND (reference sequence). Losses at the gene ends were 5 bases for V and 1 base for J; bases not matched to a gene: 3. The CDR3 DNA sequence: TGTGCCAGTAGTTTTGGACTAGCGGGAGGCCAAGAGACCCAGTACTTC. Protein: CASSFGLAGGQETQYF.

This chain joins TRBV13 and TRBJ1-2; 7 nucleotides align to TRBD1. The V segment lost 4 bases and the J segment 6 bases; nucleotides outside the gene matches: 14. CDR1 PRHDT and CDR2 FYEKMQ come from the germline V gene (reference sequence). This CDR3 has 16 residues. DNA of the CDR3: TGTGCCAGCAGCTCACTAGAAAAACAGGGGCGCGATGGCTACACCTTC. The encoded protein is CASSSLEKQGRDGYTF.

The V call is TRBV5-1, the J call TRBJ2-3, with no clear D. Germline CDR1 is SGHRS and CDR2 is YFSETQ. V lost 5 bases and J 2 bases, leaving 3 bases between the germline ends. This CDR3 comprises 11 residues. This CDR3 is CASSNTDTQYF. The CDR3 coding sequence is TGCGCCAGCAGTAACACAGATACGCAGTATTTT.

This clone was recorded once. The rearrangement joins TRBV27 to TRBJ2-3; perhaps TRBD2 as D (5 bases). V shed 3 bases and J shed 3 bases, with 25 bases lying between them. The V gene's germline CDR1 is MNHEY and CDR2 SMNVEV (reference sequence). This CDR3 contains 19 residues. The chain's CDR3 is CASSFAGGPLTQRTDTQYF. CDR3 coding DNA: TGTGCCAGCAGTTTCGCCGGAGGACCCTTAACCCAGAGGACAGATACGCAGTATTTT.

The chain combines TRBV9 with TRBJ2-2, with a possible D match to TRBD2 (6 bases). The CDR3 spans 13 residues. Trimming cost V 5 bases and J 7 bases, with 12 bases left between them. CDR1 SGDLS and CDR2 YYNGEE come from the germline V gene. The CDR3 sequence: CASSRESRGELFF. CDR3 sequence (DNA): TGTGCCAGCAGTCGGGAGTCACGCGGGGAGCTGTTTTTT.

V gene TRBV5-8 combines with J gene TRBJ2-1; 7 bases match TRBD1. The CDR3 loop spans 16 amino acids. Germline CDR1 is SGHTS and CDR2 is YDEGEE. The V gene end was trimmed by 0 bases and the J gene end by 7 bases; junction bases not matched to a gene: 10. CDR3 bases: TGTGCCAGCAGCTTGGCGATCCGGGACAGCTTAAATGAGCAGTTCTTC. It yields the protein CASSLAIRDSLNEQFF.

This clone has just a few counts. This chain joins TRBV30 and TRBJ1-3; D is perhaps TRBD1 (5 bases). Per the germline V gene, CDR1 is GTSNPN and CDR2 is SVGIG (reference sequence). This CDR3 contains 16 residues. V lost 2 bases to trimming and J lost 0 bases, with 14 bases between them. CDR3 sequence: CAWSNLGGGSGNTIYF. The CDR3 coding sequence is TGTGCCTGGAGTAACCTCGGGGGTGGCTCTGGAAACACCATATATTTT.

The chain combines TRBV7-2 with TRBJ1-2, with TRBD1 identical over 8 bases. Germline V gene data show CDR1 as SGHTA and CDR2 as FQGNSA. V gave up 7 bases and J gave up 8 bases; unmatched junction bases: 21. The CDR3 contains 17 residues. The CDR3 loop is CASNKEPGQAIRRGYTF. The CDR3 DNA reads TGTGCCAGCAATAAAGAGCCGGGACAGGCCATACGGAGGGGCTACACCTTC.

The chain uses TRBV12-5 and TRBJ1-1; TRBD1 matches 7 bases. J lost 0 bases, V lost 0 bases, and 13 bases had no gene match. The CDR3 runs to 19 residues. CDR1 is LGHNT and CDR2 is FRNRAP in the germline V gene. This CDR3 is CASGLVRTGGNTMNTEAFF. Written as DNA, the CDR3 is TGTGCTAGTGGTTTGGTAAGGACAGGAGGTAATACAATGAACACTGAAGCTTTCTTT.

This clone was found once. This chain uses TRBV10-1 with TRBJ2-3; D possibly corresponds to TRBD2 (5 bases). This CDR3 region has 16 residues. From germline, CDR1 is WNHNN and CDR2 SYGVQD (reference sequence). The V and J ends lost 0 bases and 2 bases respectively, with 12 bases between them. CDR3 residues: CASSESKPGNTDTQYF. The CDR3 DNA reads TGCGCCAGCAGTGAGTCGAAACCGGGGAACACAGATACGCAGTATTTT.

V gene TRBV15 combines with J gene TRBJ1-2; TRBD1 matches 7 bases. The germline V gene encodes CDR1 LNHNV and CDR2 YYDKDF (reference sequence). J lost 4 bases, V lost 6 bases, and 2 bases had no gene match. This CDR3 region has 12 residues. The CDR3 reads CATRGTAYGYTF. In DNA form, the CDR3 reads TGTGCCACCAGGGGGACAGCCTATGGCTACACCTTC.

The rearrangement uses TRBV5-8 and TRBJ2-5; possibly TRBD2 for D (5 bases). Trimming shortened V by 1 base and J by 4 bases, and 8 bases separated the two germline ends. Looked up from germline, CDR1 is SGHTS and CDR2 is YDEGEE. The length of the CDR3 is 13 residues. The CDR3, as DNA: TGTGCCAGCAGCTTGAATGGAGGAGAGACCCAGTACTTC. This encodes CASSLNGGETQYF. The complete variable domain, with remaining parts taken from reference TRBV5-8 and TRBJ2-5, reads EAGVTQSPTHLIKTRGQQATLRCSPISGHTSVYWYQQALGLGLQFLLWYDEGEERNRGNFPPRFSGRQFPNYSSELNVNALELEDSALYLCASSLNGGETQYFGPGTRLLVL.

The J gene is TRBJ2-7, the V gene TRBV11-2; possibly TRBD1 for D (6 bases). V was cut by 4 bases and J by 0 bases, with 22 bases left in between. The CDR3 is 18 residues long. Per the germline V gene, CDR1 is SGHAT and CDR2 is FQNNGV. CDR3 protein: CASSWQPHRDTSSYEQYF. The CDR3 DNA follows: TGTGCCAGCAGCTGGCAACCCCACCGGGACACGAGCTCCTACGAGCAGTACTTC.

This chain's CDR3 is CASSPPRTGAFYGYTF. CDR3 in DNA: TGTGCCAGCAGCCCCCCAAGGACAGGGGCATTCTATGGCTACACCTTC. The V gene is TRBV7-9, the J gene TRBJ1-2, with TRBD1 matching over 9 bases. The CDR3 runs to 16 residues. The germline V gene has CDR1 SEHNR and CDR2 FQNEAQ (reference sequence). J lost 4 bases, V lost 5 bases, and 11 bases had no gene match.

A few counts support this clone. The genes are TRBV5-4 and TRBJ2-1; 12 bases line up with TRBD2. Germline values: CDR1 SGHNT, CDR2 YYREEE (reference sequence). This CDR3 contains 15 residues. The J segment lost 8 bases and the V segment lost 4 bases, leaving 7 bases of the junction unmatched. CDR3 in DNA: TGTGCCAGCAGCCCCGGACTAGCGGGATACCATGAGCAGTTCTTC. Residues: CASSPGLAGYHEQFF. The whole variable domain, filled in from reference TRBV5-4 and TRBJ2-1, reads ETGVTQSPTHLIKTRGQQVTLRCSSQSGHNTVSWYQQALGQGPQFIFQYYREEENGRGNFPPRFSGLQFPNYSSELNVNALELDDSALYLCASSPGLAGYHEQFFGPGTRLTVL.

This chain uses TRBV19 with TRBJ2-5; 7 nucleotides agree with TRBD1. Germline V gene lookup returns CDR1 LNHDA and CDR2 SQIVND (reference sequence). CDR3 size: 13 residues. V gave up 3 bases and J gave up 5 bases; unmatched junction bases: 3. DNA of the CDR3: TGTGCCAGTAGTATGGACAGGTTTGAGACCCAGTACTTC. Amino acids: CASSMDRFETQYF.